The clone carrying this T cell receptor beta chain was picked up a small number of times. Antigen unknown. This sample is drawn from a study of CD8 T cells in ankylosing spondylitis. General study results and limits: Disease-linked clones bore a CD8+ phenotype and were relatively rare in peripheral blood.

TCRdb reanalysed the 5' RACE reads using MiXCR and keeps one entry per CDR3 protein. The sample lists hundreds of thousands of distinct CDR3 sequences, about 20% occurring once. Trimming left V 7 bases short and J 5 bases short, with 20 bases between. Germline CDR1 is SQVTM and CDR2 is ANQGSEA. The CDR3 extends over 14 amino acids. The rearrangement uses TRBV29-1 and TRBJ2-5; either TRBD1 or TRBD2 may supply D (5 bases each). This TCR was recovered from a male donor with ankylosing spondylitis or in good health (not recorded which). Specimen: blood, either unsorted or a sorted T cell fraction (not recorded which). CDR3 coding DNA: TGCAGCGCCCCGACCTGGGGGTTAGAGGAGACCCAGTACTTC. It codes for CSAPTWGLEETQYF.